A single sample gave rise to the 23 T cell receptor beta chains below, sequenced in a study of shared clonotypes between healthy human individuals. TCRdb keeps only in-frame clones here, not all; method: immunoSEQ multiplex PCR. The table has over 2 million clones, about nine tenths seen once. Sequencing input: naive CD4+ T cells from PBMCs. The sample's subset: CD45RA+ positively selected. The receptors come from a man aged 18 to 30 in good health. Some clones in this sample may be carry-over from other donors' samples.

Concerning this clone itself: The sample contains more than one DNA sequence encoding this CDR3. This chain uses TRBV2 with TRBJ1-4, with a tentative D call TRBD1 (5 bases). The CDR3 has 12 amino acids. V lost 4 bases to trimming and J lost 7 bases, with 7 bases between them. Germline V lookup: CDR1 SNHLY, CDR2 FYNNEI. CDR3 loop: CASSGQGEKLFF. CDR3 in DNA: TGTGCCAGCAGTGGTCAGGGTGAAAAACTGTTTTTT. The full variable domain, in which reference TRBV2 and TRBJ1-4 provide the parts outside the CDR3, is EPEVTQTPSHQVTQMGQEVILRCVPISNHLYFYWYRQILGQKVEFLVSFYNNEISEKSEIFDDQFSVERPDGSNFTLKIRSTKLEDSAMYFCASSGQGEKLFFGSGTQLSVL.

The J gene is TRBJ2-3, the V gene TRBV12-5, with TRBD2 as a possible D gene (5 bases). Trimming stripped 4 bases from V and 8 bases from J, with 10 bases between. Per germline, CDR1 LGHNT and CDR2 FRNRAP. The CDR3 is 12 residues long. CDR3 nucleotide sequence: TGTGCTAGTGGTTCCCGAGAGGGTACGCAGTATTTT. Protein product: CASGSREGTQYF.

This rearrangement joins TRBV5-1 to TRBJ2-7, with no clear D. Trimming shortened V by 1 base and J by 3 bases, and 14 bases separated the two germline ends. This CDR3 comprises 15 residues. Germline-derived CDR1 and CDR2 are SGHRS and YFSETQ. CDR3 loop: CASSLPRTEVYEQYF. CDR3 DNA sequence: TGCGCCAGCAGCTTGCCCCGCACAGAAGTCTACGAGCAGTACTTC.

This clone was picked up one time. The sample contains more than one DNA sequence encoding this CDR3. This chain joins TRBV7-3 and TRBJ1-1; weak D call: TRBD1 (5 bases). CDR3 length: 13 residues. Trimming removed 2 bases from V and 5 bases from J, with 9 bases in between. Germline V gene sequence: CDR1 SGHTA, CDR2 FQGTGA. The CDR3 region is CASSLGGGTEAFF. CDR3 bases: TGTGCCAGCAGCTTAGGCGGGGGGACTGAAGCTTTCTTT.

In its sample, this clone was seen a few times. This rearrangement joins TRBV18 to TRBJ1-2; no firm D call. Trimming cost V 3 bases and J 0 bases, with 8 bases left between them. Germline CDR1 KGHSH, CDR2 LQKENI. The CDR3 has 14 residues. The CDR3 reads CASSPEMSNYGYTF. CDR3 nucleotides: TGTGCCAGCTCACCCGAGATGTCTAACTATGGCTACACCTTC. The full variable domain, its missing parts supplied by reference TRBV18 and TRBJ1-2, is NAGVMQNPRHLVRRRGQEARLRCSPMKGHSHVYWYRQLPEEGLKFMVYLQKENIIDESGMPKERFSAEFPKEGPSILRIQQVVRGDSAAYFCASSPEMSNYGYTFGSGTRLTVV.

A word on this clone: Other DNA sequences from this sample encode an identical CDR3 as well. The chain has TRBV5-4 and TRBJ2-2, with 9 bases matching TRBD2. The V gene's germline CDR1 is SGHNT and CDR2 YYREEE (reference sequence). The CDR3 runs to 15 residues. Trimming took 0 bases from V and 4 from J; bases not matched to a gene: 1. The CDR3 DNA sequence: TGTGCCAGCAGCTTGGCACTAGCGGGCACCGGGGAGCTGTTTTTT. Its protein is CASSLALAGTGELFF.

The DNA for the CDR3 is TGTGCCAGCAGCCGGGTCTCTGGAAACACCATATATTTT. The encoded protein is CASSRVSGNTIYF. J is TRBJ1-3 and V is TRBV7-2; D is undetermined. Germline lookup yields CDR1 SGHTA and CDR2 FQGNSA. V was shortened by 5 bases and J by 0 bases, with 5 bases between the two germline ends. The CDR3 covers 13 residues.

The CDR3 DNA follows: TGTGCCAGCTCACCGGGACTGCAACAAGATACGCAGTATTTT. It translates to CASSPGLQQDTQYF. The V call is TRBV18, the J call TRBJ2-3; D might be TRBD2 (6 bases). The V and J ends lost 3 bases and 5 bases respectively, with 12 bases between them. Germline V gene lookup returns CDR1 KGHSH and CDR2 LQKENI. The CDR3 consists of 14 residues.

This sequence joins TRBV6-5 and TRBJ1-2, with 11 positions matching TRBD1. The CDR3 is made up of 16 amino acids. Losses at the gene ends were 2 bases for V and 4 bases for J; bases not matched to a gene: 6. CDR1 and CDR2 (germline): MNHEY, SVGAGI. The CDR3 DNA sequence: TGTGCCAGCAGTTACCCTAGGACAGGGGGCGGCTATGGCTACACCTTC. This encodes CASSYPRTGGGYGYTF.

Of note for this clone: Additional DNA sequences in this sample encode the identical CDR3. V usage is TRBV18 and J usage is TRBJ1-1; a weak D match, TRBD1 (6 bases). Per the germline V gene, CDR1 is KGHSH and CDR2 is LQKENI. The CDR3 totals 13 residues. The germline V and J ends were trimmed by 6 bases and 2 bases, with 10 bases remaining between them. The CDR3 loop reads CASSPGQNTEAFF. The DNA for the CDR3 is TGTGCCAGCTCCCCGGGACAAAACACTGAAGCTTTCTTT. The full variable domain, in which reference TRBV18 and TRBJ1-1 provide the parts outside the CDR3, is NAGVMQNPRHLVRRRGQEARLRCSPMKGHSHVYWYRQLPEEGLKFMVYLQKENIIDESGMPKERFSAEFPKEGPSILRIQQVVRGDSAAYFCASSPGQNTEAFFGQGTRLTVV.

The chain uses TRBV7-3 and TRBJ2-7; 9 nucleotides line up with TRBD2. Germline CDR1 SGHTA, CDR2 FQGTGA. The trim removed 2 bases at V and 2 bases at J, leaving 4 bases unmatched. The CDR3 is 15 amino acids. CDR3 sequence: CASSLDSGGPYEQYF. CDR3 DNA sequence: TGTGCCAGCAGCTTAGATAGCGGGGGACCCTACGAGCAGTACTTC. Complete variable domain (other parts from reference TRBV7-3 and TRBJ2-7): GAGVSQTPSNKVTEKGKYVELRCDPISGHTALYWYRQSLGQGPEFLIYFQGTGAADDSGLPNDRFFAVRPEGSVSTLKIQRTERGDSAVYLCASSLDSGGPYEQYFGPGTRLTVT.

The chain recombines TRBV4-2 with TRBJ2-7; either TRBD1 or TRBD2 may fit D (6 bases each). The V end lost 1 base, the J end lost 5 bases, and 12 bases lay between the germline ends. The V gene's germline CDR1 is LGHNA and CDR2 YNFKEQ. This CDR3 contains 14 residues. DNA of the CDR3: TGTGCCAGCAGCCAAGTGGGGGGCGAGGACGAGCAGTACTTC. It is translated as CASSQVGGEDEQYF.

This sequence joins TRBV28 and TRBJ1-1; a weak D match, TRBD1 (6 bases). Germline V gene lookup returns CDR1 MDHEN and CDR2 SYDVKM. V dropped 4 bases and J dropped 10 bases, with 22 bases sitting between them. CDR3 size: 15 residues. The CDR3 is CASSSIRDTRDLAFF. CDR3 in DNA: TGTGCCAGCAGTTCAATCCGGGACACAAGGGATCTAGCTTTCTTT.

The rearrangement uses TRBV5-6 and TRBJ2-7; the match to TRBD2 covers 7 bases. The CDR3 is 14 amino acids. Losses at the gene ends were 4 bases for V and 4 bases for J; bases not matched to a gene: 8. CDR1 is SGHDT and CDR2 is YYEEEE in the germline V gene. The CDR3 sequence is CASSRGLFRYEQYF. The CDR3 DNA follows: TGTGCCAGCAGCCGGGGACTATTCCGTTACGAGCAGTACTTC.

V usage is TRBV5-1 and J usage is TRBJ1-4, with a possible D match to TRBD1 (5 bases). The V gene lost 4 bases and the J gene lost 7 bases, with 17 bases spanning the gap. This CDR3 is 15 amino acids long. Germline assignment: CDR1 SGHRS and CDR2 YFSETQ. CDR3 DNA sequence: TGCGCCAGCAGCGCGGACACTCCTCGGGGTGAAAAACTGTTTTTT. Translated: CASSADTPRGEKLFF.

V is TRBV6-6 and J is TRBJ1-1; no reliable D call. CDR3 length: 14 amino acids. Germline V CDR1 and CDR2: MNHNY, SVGAGI (reference sequence). Trimming left V 6 bases short and J 0 bases short, with 11 bases between. The DNA of the CDR3 is TGTGCCAGCAGACGCGGGATGCTGAACACTGAAGCTTTCTTT. As protein: CASRRGMLNTEAFF.

The chain has TRBV19 and TRBJ1-2; 7 bases agree with TRBD1. Germline V gene sequence: CDR1 LNHDA, CDR2 SQIVND (reference sequence). V shed 8 bases and J 2 bases; nucleotides not matched to a gene: 14. The CDR3 runs 16 residues. The CDR3 sequence: CASHTPGFRGNYGYTF. The CDR3 DNA follows: TGTGCCAGTCATACTCCCGGGTTCAGGGGGAACTATGGCTACACCTTC.

To note about this clone: One junction end does not reproduce the germline sequence, and a read error may be involved. The chain is built from TRBV4-2 and TRBJ2-7, with 7 bases identical to TRBD1. The CDR3 is 15 residues long. Germline CDR1 is LGHNA and CDR2 is YNFKEQ. Here the CDR3 reads CASRQVQGSSYEQYF. CDR3 nucleotide sequence: TGTGCCAGCCGCCAAGTACAGGGGTCCTCCTACGAGCAGTACTTC.

Here the CDR3 reads CASSLGRTANYGYTF. The CDR3 DNA reads TGTGCCAGCAGCTTAGGCAGGACAGCTAACTATGGCTACACCTTC. The J gene is TRBJ1-2, the V gene TRBV7-9, with D perhaps matching TRBD1 (6 bases). V lost 1 base, J lost 0 bases, and 9 bases lay in between. There are 15 residues in the CDR3. Germline CDR1 SEHNR, CDR2 FQNEAQ (reference sequence).

The chain is built from TRBV5-4 and TRBJ1-3, with D possibly TRBD1 on 6 matching bases. V gave up 4 bases and J gave up 2 bases, with 10 bases separating them. The CDR3 totals 14 residues. Germline loops: CDR1 SGHNT, CDR2 YYREEE (reference sequence). CDR3 nucleotide sequence: TGTGCCAGCAGCCGTGGACAGCCTGGAAACACCATATATTTT. This translates into CASSRGQPGNTIYF.

V usage is TRBV14 and J usage is TRBJ2-7, with TRBD2 identical over 8 bases. CDR3 length: 13 amino acids. The junction had 1 base not matched to a gene; V was cut back by 3 bases and J by 3 bases. In germline, CDR1 is SGHDN, CDR2 FVKESK. This CDR3 is CASSQGLVYEQYF. Written as DNA, the CDR3 is TGTGCCAGCAGCCAGGGACTAGTCTACGAGCAGTACTTC.

The V gene is TRBV5-4, the J gene TRBJ2-7; TRBD1 aligns across 9 bases. Germline trimming cut 5 bases from V and 0 bases from J; bases unmatched to any gene: 6. There are 15 residues in the CDR3. CDR1 SGHNT and CDR2 YYREEE come from the germline V gene (reference sequence). The CDR3: CASSYDRGTSYEQYF. In DNA, the CDR3 is TGTGCCAGCAGTTACGACAGGGGGACCTCCTACGAGCAGTACTTC. Variable domain in full (rest from reference TRBV5-4 and TRBJ2-7): ETGVTQSPTHLIKTRGQQVTLRCSSQSGHNTVSWYQQALGQGPQFIFQYYREEENGRGNFPPRFSGLQFPNYSSELNVNALELDDSALYLCASSYDRGTSYEQYFGPGTRLTVT.

The chain couples TRBV5-1 to TRBJ2-1; weak D call: TRBD1 (5 bases). V lost 2 bases to trimming and J lost 5 bases, with 14 bases between them. The CDR3 loop spans 15 amino acids. Germline V gives CDR1 SGHRS, CDR2 YFSETQ. In DNA form, the CDR3 reads TGCGCCAGCAGCTTCGAGCAGGGCCTAAACAATGAGCAGTTCTTC. Its protein is CASSFEQGLNNEQFF.